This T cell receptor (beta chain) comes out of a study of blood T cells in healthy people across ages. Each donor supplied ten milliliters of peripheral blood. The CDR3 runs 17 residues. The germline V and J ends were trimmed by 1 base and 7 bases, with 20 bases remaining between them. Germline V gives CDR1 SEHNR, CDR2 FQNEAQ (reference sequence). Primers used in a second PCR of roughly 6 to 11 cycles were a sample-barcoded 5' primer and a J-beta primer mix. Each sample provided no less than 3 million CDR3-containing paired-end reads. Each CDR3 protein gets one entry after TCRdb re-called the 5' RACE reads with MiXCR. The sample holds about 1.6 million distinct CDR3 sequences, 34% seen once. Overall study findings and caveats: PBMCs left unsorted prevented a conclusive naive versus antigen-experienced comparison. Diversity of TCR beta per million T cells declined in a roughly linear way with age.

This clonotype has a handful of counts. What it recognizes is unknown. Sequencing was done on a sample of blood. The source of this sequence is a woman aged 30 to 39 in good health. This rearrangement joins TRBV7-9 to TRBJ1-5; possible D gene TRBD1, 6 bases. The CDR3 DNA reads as TGTGCCAGCAGCTTAGTCCAAGGGAAAGGGGGAGACCAGCCCCAGCATTTT. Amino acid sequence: CASSLVQGKGGDQPQHF.